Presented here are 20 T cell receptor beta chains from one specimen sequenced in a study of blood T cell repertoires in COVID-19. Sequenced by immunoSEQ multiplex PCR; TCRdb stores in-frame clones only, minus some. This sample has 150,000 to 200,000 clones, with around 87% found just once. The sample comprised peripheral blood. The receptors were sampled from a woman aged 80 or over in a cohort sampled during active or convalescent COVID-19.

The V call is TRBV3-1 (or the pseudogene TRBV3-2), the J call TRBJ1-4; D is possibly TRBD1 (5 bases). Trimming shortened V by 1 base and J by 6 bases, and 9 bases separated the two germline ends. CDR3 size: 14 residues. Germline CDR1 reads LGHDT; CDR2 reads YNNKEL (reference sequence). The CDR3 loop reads CASSQATTDEKLFF. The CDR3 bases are TGTGCCAGCAGCCAAGCTACGACAGATGAAAAACTGTTTTTT.

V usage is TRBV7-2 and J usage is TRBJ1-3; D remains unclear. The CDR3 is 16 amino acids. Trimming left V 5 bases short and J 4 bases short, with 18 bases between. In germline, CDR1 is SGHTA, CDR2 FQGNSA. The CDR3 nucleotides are TGTGCCAGCAGCCCTCAGGTTCAGGAAAGAGGAAACACCATATATTTT. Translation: CASSPQVQERGNTIYF.

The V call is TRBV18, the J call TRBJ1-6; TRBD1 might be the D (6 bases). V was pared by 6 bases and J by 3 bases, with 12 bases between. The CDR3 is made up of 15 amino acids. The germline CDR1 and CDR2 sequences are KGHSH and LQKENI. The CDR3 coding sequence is TGTGCCAGCTCCCCATCACAGGGCTATAATTCACCCCTCCACTTT. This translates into CASSPSQGYNSPLHF.

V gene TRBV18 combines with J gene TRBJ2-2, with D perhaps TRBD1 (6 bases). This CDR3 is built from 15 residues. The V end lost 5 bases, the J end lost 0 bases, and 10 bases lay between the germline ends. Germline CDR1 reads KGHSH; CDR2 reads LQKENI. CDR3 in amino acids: CASSFRTANTGELFF. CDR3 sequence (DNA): TGTGCCAGCTCATTCAGGACAGCGAACACCGGGGAGCTGTTTTTT.

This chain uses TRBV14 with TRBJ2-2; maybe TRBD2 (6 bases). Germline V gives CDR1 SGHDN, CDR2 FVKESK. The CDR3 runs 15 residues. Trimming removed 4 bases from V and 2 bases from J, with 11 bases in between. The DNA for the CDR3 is TGTGCCAGCAGCCCGTGGAGGGCAAACACCGGGGAGCTGTTTTTT. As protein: CASSPWRANTGELFF.

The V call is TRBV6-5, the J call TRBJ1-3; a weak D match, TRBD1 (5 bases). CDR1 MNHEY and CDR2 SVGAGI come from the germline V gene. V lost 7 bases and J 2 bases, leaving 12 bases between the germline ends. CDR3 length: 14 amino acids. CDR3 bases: TGTGCCAGCACCTTCTCAGGGACTGGAAACACCATATATTTT. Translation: CASTFSGTGNTIYF.

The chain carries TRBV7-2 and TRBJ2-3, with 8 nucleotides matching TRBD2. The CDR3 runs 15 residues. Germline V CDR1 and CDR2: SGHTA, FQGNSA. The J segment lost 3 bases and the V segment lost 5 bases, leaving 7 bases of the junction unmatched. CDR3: CASSVSGVVTDTQYF. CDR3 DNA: TGTGCCAGCAGCGTTAGCGGGGTAGTGACAGATACGCAGTATTTT. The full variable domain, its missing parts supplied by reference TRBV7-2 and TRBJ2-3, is GAGVSQSPSNKVTEKGKDVELRCDPISGHTALYWYRQSLGQGLEFLIYFQGNSAPDKSGLPSDRFSAERTGGSVSTLTIQRTQQEDSAVYLCASSVSGVVTDTQYFGPGTRLTVL.

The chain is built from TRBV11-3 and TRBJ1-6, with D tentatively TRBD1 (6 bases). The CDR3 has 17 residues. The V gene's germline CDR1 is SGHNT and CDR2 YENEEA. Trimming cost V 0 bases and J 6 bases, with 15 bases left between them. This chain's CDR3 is CASSLDLDSGGNSPLHF. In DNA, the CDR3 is TGTGCCAGCAGCTTAGATCTGGACAGCGGTGGTAATTCACCCCTCCACTTT.

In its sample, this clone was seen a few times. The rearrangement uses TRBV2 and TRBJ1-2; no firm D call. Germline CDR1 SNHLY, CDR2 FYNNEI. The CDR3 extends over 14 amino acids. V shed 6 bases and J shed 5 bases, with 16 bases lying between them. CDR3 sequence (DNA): TGTGCCAGCAGAGTTGGCGGAGGCGGTTATGGCTACACCTTC. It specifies CASRVGGGGYGYTF.

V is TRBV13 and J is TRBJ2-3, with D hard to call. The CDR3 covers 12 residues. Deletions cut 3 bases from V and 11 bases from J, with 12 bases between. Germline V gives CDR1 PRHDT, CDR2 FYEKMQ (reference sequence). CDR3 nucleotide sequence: TGTGCCAGCAGCTTGAACTCCCGAAAGCAGTATTTT. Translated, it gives CASSLNSRKQYF. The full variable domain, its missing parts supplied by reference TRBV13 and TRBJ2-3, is AAGVIQSPRHLIKEKRETATLKCYPIPRHDTVYWYQQGPGQDPQFLISFYEKMQSDKGSIPDRFSAQQFSDYHSELNMSSLELGDSALYFCASSLNSRKQYFGPGTRLTVL.

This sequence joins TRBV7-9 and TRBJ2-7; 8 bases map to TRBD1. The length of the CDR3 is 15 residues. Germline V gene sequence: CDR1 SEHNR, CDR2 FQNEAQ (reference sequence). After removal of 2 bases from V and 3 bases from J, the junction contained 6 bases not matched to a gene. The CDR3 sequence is CASSLTGGTYYEQYF. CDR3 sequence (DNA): TGTGCCAGCAGCTTAACAGGGGGGACCTACTACGAGCAGTACTTC.

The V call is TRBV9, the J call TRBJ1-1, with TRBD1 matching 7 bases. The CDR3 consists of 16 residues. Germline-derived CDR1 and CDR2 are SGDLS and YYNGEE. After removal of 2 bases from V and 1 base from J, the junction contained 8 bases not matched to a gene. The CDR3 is CASSVSQGGPNTEAFF. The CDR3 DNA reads TGTGCCAGCAGCGTCTCCCAGGGGGGCCCGAACACTGAAGCTTTCTTT.

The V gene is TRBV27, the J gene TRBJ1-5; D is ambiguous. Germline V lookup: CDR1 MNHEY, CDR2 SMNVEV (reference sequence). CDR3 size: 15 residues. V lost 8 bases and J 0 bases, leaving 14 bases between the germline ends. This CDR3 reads CASARGFDSNQPQHF. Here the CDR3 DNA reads TGTGCCAGCGCTCGAGGGTTCGATAGCAATCAGCCCCAGCATTTT.

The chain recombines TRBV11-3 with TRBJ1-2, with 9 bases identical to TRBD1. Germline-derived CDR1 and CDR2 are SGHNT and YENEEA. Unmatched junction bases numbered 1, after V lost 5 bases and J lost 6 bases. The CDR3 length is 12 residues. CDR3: CASSTGGDGYTF. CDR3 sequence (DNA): TGTGCCAGCAGCACAGGGGGCGATGGCTACACCTTC.

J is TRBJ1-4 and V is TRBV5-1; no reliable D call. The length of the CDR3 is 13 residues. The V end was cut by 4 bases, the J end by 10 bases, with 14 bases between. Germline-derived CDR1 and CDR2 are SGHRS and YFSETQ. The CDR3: CASSLQNGAKLFF. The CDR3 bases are TGCGCCAGCAGCCTCCAAAACGGTGCAAAACTGTTTTTT.

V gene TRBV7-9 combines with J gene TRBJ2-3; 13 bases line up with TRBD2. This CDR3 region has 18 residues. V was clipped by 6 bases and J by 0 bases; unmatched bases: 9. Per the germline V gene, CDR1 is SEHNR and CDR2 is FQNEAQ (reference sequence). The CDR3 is CASRPSGLAGPSTDTQYF. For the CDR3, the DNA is TGTGCCAGCAGACCCTCGGGACTAGCGGGACCTAGCACAGATACGCAGTATTTT.

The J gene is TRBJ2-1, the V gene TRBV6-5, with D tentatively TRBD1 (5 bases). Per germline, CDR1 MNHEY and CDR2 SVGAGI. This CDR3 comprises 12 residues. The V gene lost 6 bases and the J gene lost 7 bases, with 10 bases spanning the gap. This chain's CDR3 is CASRQVGNEQFF. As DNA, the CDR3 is TGTGCCAGCAGACAGGTGGGGAATGAGCAGTTCTTC.

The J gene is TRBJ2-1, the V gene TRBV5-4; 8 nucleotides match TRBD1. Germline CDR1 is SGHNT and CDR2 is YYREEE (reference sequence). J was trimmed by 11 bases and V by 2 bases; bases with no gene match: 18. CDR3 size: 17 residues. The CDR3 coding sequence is TGTGCCAGCAGCTTCCCAGGACAGGGTGCAGTCAACGATCAGCAGTTCTTC. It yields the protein CASSFPGQGAVNDQQFF.

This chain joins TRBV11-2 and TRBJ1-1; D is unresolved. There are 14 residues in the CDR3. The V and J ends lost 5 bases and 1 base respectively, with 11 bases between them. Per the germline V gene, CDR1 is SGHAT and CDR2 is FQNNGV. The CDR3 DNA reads TGTGCCAGCAGCCTCGCTCCCGGGAACACTGAAGCTTTCTTT. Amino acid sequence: CASSLAPGNTEAFF.

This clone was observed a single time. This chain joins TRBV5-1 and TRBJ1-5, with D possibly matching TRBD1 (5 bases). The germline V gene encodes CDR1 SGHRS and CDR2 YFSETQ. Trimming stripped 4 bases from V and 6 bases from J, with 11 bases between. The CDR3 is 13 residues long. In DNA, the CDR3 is TGCGCCAGCAGCCTGGCCGGGGGTCAGCCCCAGCATTTT. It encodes CASSLAGGQPQHF.